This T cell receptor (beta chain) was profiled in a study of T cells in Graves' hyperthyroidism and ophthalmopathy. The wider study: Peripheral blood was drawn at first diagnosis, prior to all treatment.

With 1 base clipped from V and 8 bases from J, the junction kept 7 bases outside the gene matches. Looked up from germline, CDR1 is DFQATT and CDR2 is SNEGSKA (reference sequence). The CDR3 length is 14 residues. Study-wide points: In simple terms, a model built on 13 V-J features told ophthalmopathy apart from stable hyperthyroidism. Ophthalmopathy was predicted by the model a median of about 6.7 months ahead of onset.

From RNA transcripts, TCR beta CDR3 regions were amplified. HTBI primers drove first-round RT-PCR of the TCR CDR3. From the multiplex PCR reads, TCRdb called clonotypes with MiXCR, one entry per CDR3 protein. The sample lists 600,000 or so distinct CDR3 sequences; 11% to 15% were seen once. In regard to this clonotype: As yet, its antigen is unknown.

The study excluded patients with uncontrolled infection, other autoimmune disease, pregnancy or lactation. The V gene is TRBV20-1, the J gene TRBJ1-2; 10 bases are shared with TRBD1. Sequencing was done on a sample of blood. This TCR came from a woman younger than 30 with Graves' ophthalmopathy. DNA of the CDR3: TGCAGTGCTAGAGTGGGACAGGGGACGGACGGCTACACCTTC. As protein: CSARVGQGTDGYTF.